This TCR beta chain derives from a study of blood T cells in healthy people across ages (dated by TCRdb to between 2014 and 2017). Regarding the research as a whole: In model experiments, roughly one uniquely barcoded TCR beta cDNA molecule per two T cells was captured by template switching. The donors were divided into four age groups: young (average around 17 years), middle-aged (roughly 42), aged (under 70) and long-lived (about 79). For two donors (one aged 18 to 30 and one aged 80 or older), the study analyzed two additional independent replicas of 1 million unique cDNA reads from the same blood draw. Donors of different ages were randomly distributed across sequencing lanes to avoid experimental bias. Using deep sequencing normalized with unique cDNA molecular identifiers, the study measured how TCR beta repertoire diversity changes with age. Overall study results and their limits: Total diversity estimates from one million sequenced T cells were considered lower bounds and underestimates. Because donor CMV infection status was unknown, age-related changes in expanded clonotypes were potentially confounded. Bulk unsorted PBMC profiling prevented conclusive comparison of naive and antigen-experienced compartments. There was a strong correlation between observed TCR beta diversity and the percentage of naive T cells measured by flow cytometry. Compared with the aged group, the long-lived group had more naive CD4+ T cells, fewer expanded clones and increased TCR diversity, a pattern suggesting age selection. As age increased, observed TCR beta diversity per million T cells dropped in a roughly linear way, and a significant reduction was already evident by age 40.

This clonotype was seen ten or more times. Its antigen remains undetermined. No base quality values were provided; no much bigger clone lies one nucleotide off. Reading the germline V gene (reference sequence) gives CDR1 SEHNR and CDR2 FQNEAQ. From its cysteine to its phenylalanine, the CDR3 spans 16 amino acids. Only the CDR3 DNA is retained, 48 bases long and in frame from the first base. Cut back by 5 bases and 2 bases, the V and J ends lie 16 bases apart. Donors were 39 systemically healthy Caucasian individuals from Russia aged roughly 6 to 95 years. Around 10 milliliters of peripheral blood were drawn from each donor into EDTA-treated Vacutainer tubes. PBMCs were isolated by Ficoll-Paque density-gradient centrifugation, with at least 7 million obtained per sample. Total RNA was extracted from PBMCs with Trizol reagent, with at least 5 micrograms obtained per sample. For every donor, an aliquot of PBMCs went through flow cytometry to measure the percentages of naive CD45RAhigh/CD27high T cells.

Library preparation used 5' RACE. The instrument was an Illumina HiSeq 2500. A second PCR of about 6 to 11 cycles was performed with a sample-barcoded 5' primer and a J-beta primer mix. A template-switch 5' adaptor carrying 12 random nucleotides introduced a unique molecular identifier onto each TCR beta cDNA molecule. At least 2.5 million CDR3-containing paired-end reads were obtained from each sample. First-strand cDNA was synthesized from all RNA with the Mint cDNA synthesis kit, primed by a TRBC-specific oligonucleotide. After uracil-DNA glycosylase treatment, a first 18-cycle PCR used universal primers M1SS and BC2_uni_R on all cDNA. The original methods were these. Normalization of each sample was performed by random selection of 1 million high-quality reads, each carrying a distinct molecular identifier. Reads with shared molecular identifiers were discarded instead of being binned into consensus sequences. MiTCR, run with a Q25 quality threshold and the strictest error-elimination algorithm, handled CDR3 identification, clonotype clustering and error correction. Lower-bound total TCR beta diversity was estimated with a nonparametric unseen species model using Euler transformation. TCRdb handled the public reads itself, with Q25 trimming in fastp and clone calling in MiXCR, and kept productive beta chains. Each entry is one CDR3 protein sequence, shown with its most common DNA and genes. The V and J calls reflect TCRdb's pipeline rather than the authors' work. The sample table lists 550,000 to 750,000 distinct CDR3 sequences, 20% to 25% of them with a count of one. The biggest ten clones account for 3% to 4% of the sample.

The sample was blood. The sequence was obtained from a man in his sixties or seventies in good health. Recombination linked TRBV7-9 to TRBJ2-1, with the identity of the D gene unclear. The CDR3 region: CASSKDRSGAYNEQFF. The DNA reads as follows: TGTGCCAGCAGCAAAGATCGGAGTGGGGCCTACAATGAGCAGTTCTTC. The entire variable domain, with the stretches around the CDR3 drawn from the reference TRBV7-9 and TRBJ2-1 proteins, is DTGVSQNPRHKITKRGQNVTFRCDPISEHNRLYWYRQTLGQGPEFLTYFQNEAQLEKSRLLSDRFSAERPKGSFSTLEIQRTEQGDSAMYLCASSKDRSGAYNEQFFGPGTRLTVL.